This T cell receptor beta chain originates from a study of beta chain bispecific antibodies for T cell cancers (dated by TCRdb to the early 2020s). The study in broad terms: Healthy donor T cells were cocultured with T cell leukemia lines and bispecific antibodies, then TRBV sequencing of surviving cells measured the depletion of each TRBV family. Jurkat cells expressed surface TRBV12 (TRBV12-3), and HPB-ALL cells expressed surface TRBV5-5.

This clonotype was seen repeatedly, ten times or more. No cognate antigen has been identified for it. Base qualities are not at hand, and no much larger clone is one base apart. According to the study, the label for this sample's treatment or condition signals: alpha-CD19 control bispecific (anti-CD19 x anti-CD3). For around 3 days, T cells were expanded from blood mononuclear cells using either the anti-CD3 antibody OKT3 or CD3/CD28 Dynabeads. Anti-CD19 bispecific antibody cocultures served as comparators for TRBV sequencing; in separate killing assays, anti-CD19 had no effect on Jurkat or HPB-ALL cells. The expanded T cells were grown in RPMI 1640 containing approximately 10% fetal bovine serum, recombinant human IL-2 (about 100 IU/ml) and IL-7 (around 5 ng/ml). Each coculture mixed roughly 50,000 target cells and roughly 50,000 normal T cells with bispecific antibody in roughly 100 ul and was incubated at 37 degrees C for around 16 hours. Each bispecific antibody consisted of two single-chain variable fragments expressed in a single-chain diabody format with a His tag. Effector T cells came from healthy human donors; peripheral blood mononuclear cells were isolated from leukapheresis samples by Ficoll density gradient centrifugation.

Counted from cysteine to phenylalanine, this CDR3 has 15 amino acids. Only CDR3 DNA remains: 45 bases, in frame from the first base. CDR1 and CDR2 are drawn from the germline V gene: MNHEY, SVGAGI. V is cut back by 8 bases and J by 4 bases, with 9 bases in the junction unmatched. Overall study results and their limits: Cross-reactivity of the anti-TRBV5-5 antibody with TRBV5-6 was attributed to high sequence similarity between the two genes. Relative to anti-CD19, exposure to anti-TRBV12 lowered the TRBV12-3 share of total TRBV signal by 98.9%, while TRBV12-4 dropped by 30% to 40%, a change that was not significant. Relative to anti-CD19, exposure to anti-TRBV5-5 lowered TRBV5-5 signal by 98.3% and lowered signal from the closely related TRBV5-6 by approximately 93%. Every sequenced sample contained a mix of leukemia cell line cells and normal T cells, and most targeted TRBV signal came from the leukemia cells rather than from the normal T cells.

Libraries incorporated unique molecular identifier barcodes, which were used to quantify clonotypes. Qiagen AllPrep DNA/RNA Micro kits were used to isolate total RNA, and an Agilent TapeStation was used to check RNA quality. TCR beta libraries were constructed by 5' RACE, in which cDNA synthesis was followed by two PCR steps with TCR beta constant-region gene-specific primers. TCR beta libraries were sequenced on an Illumina MiSeq platform. The authors' pipeline ran thus. MIGEC, MiXCR and VDJtools were used to process the reads. To get a clonotype's frequency, the unique molecular identifiers belonging to that clonotype were divided by all unique molecular identifiers in the sample. Any TRBV gene that IMGT lists as a pseudogene or open reading frame, and is therefore nonfunctional, such as TRBV1, TRBV12-1 and TRBV21, was left out. The public reads were reanalyzed by TCRdb: fastp trimming at Q25, MiXCR alignment, in-frame beta chains only. Rows are combined by CDR3 protein, so each entry shows the most common genes and DNA. TCRdb assigned the V and J calls; the authors' analysis was not used. This sample has about 9,600 distinct CDR3 sequences in its table, and about 2.4% of those were observed once. Of the sample, 66% is held by the ten largest clones.

The sequence came from a human donor in good health. Some clones in this sample may be carry-over from other donors' samples. Here the sequenced sample was T cells from a healthy donor cultured with Jurkat leukemia cells, taken from a culture containing an anti-CD19 bispecific antibody. The rearranged segments are TRBV6-5 and TRBJ2-1, and TRBD1 matches 9 of the central bases. The CDR3 in this case is CASRKQGALYNEQFF. The DNA sequence follows: TGTGCCAGCCGAAAACAGGGGGCGTTGTACAATGAGCAGTTCTTC.